Shown below are 18 T cell receptor beta chains from a single sample sequenced in a study of PD-L1 blockade in urothelial cancer. Only in-frame clones appear in the TCRdb table, and some are missing; sequencing was by immunoSEQ multiplex PCR. Of around 120,000 clones listed, over 75% are singletons. The sample in question was PBMCs, obtained around atezolizumab (anti-PD-L1) treatment. The source is a man aged 45-65 years with urothelial cancer.

V and J are TRBV18 and TRBJ2-3, with 9 bases aligning to TRBD1. The CDR3 covers 16 residues. Germline V gene data show CDR1 as KGHSH and CDR2 as LQKENI. Trimming at V came to 5 bases and at J to 3 bases, leaving 9 bases not matched to a gene. CDR3: CASSSPRDRVTDTQYF. The CDR3 nucleotides read TGTGCCAGCTCATCCCCGAGGGACAGGGTAACAGATACGCAGTATTTT.

This sequence joins TRBV5-1 and TRBJ1-1, with no clear D. The V and J ends lost 4 bases and 4 bases respectively, with 11 bases between them. Germline lookup yields CDR1 SGHRS and CDR2 YFSETQ. There are 13 residues in the CDR3. Written as DNA, the CDR3 is TGCGCCAGCAGCCCCTCGGGAGGCACTGAAGCTTTCTTT. Translation: CASSPSGGTEAFF.

The chain carries TRBV19 and TRBJ2-5; tentatively, D is TRBD1 (6 bases). Trimming shortened V by 5 bases and J by 2 bases, and 15 bases separated the two germline ends. CDR3 length: 15 residues. Germline lookup yields CDR1 LNHDA and CDR2 SQIVND (reference sequence). CDR3 amino acids: CASSPRTGLQETQYF. The CDR3 DNA sequence: TGTGCCAGTAGTCCTCGAACAGGGTTACAAGAGACCCAGTACTTC.

The chain uses TRBV14 and TRBJ1-2; perhaps TRBD1 as D (6 bases). Germline V gene data show CDR1 as SGHDN and CDR2 as FVKESK. Trimming left V 4 bases short and J 4 bases short, with 13 bases between. The CDR3 sequence is 14 residues long. The CDR3 DNA reads as TGTGCCAGCAGCCCACAGGGTTTTGGCTATGGCTACACCTTC. Protein sequence: CASSPQGFGYGYTF.

The V call is TRBV18, the J call TRBJ2-1, with a tentative D call TRBD1 (5 bases). The CDR3 is made up of 13 amino acids. Germline V gene lookup returns CDR1 KGHSH and CDR2 LQKENI. Trimming removed 3 bases at V and 6 bases at J, with 9 bases between. In nucleotides, the CDR3 is TGTGCCAGCTCACCTCTTCAGGGCAATGAGCAGTTCTTC. Translation gives CASSPLQGNEQFF.

The chain employs TRBV6-1 and TRBJ1-2; D is uncertain. Germline V CDR1 and CDR2: MNHNS, SASEGT. V was cut by 8 bases and J by 5 bases, with 12 bases left in between. This CDR3 comprises 12 residues. DNA for the CDR3: TGTGCCAGCTTCGAGGGCCCGTATGGCTACACCTTC. Protein product: CASFEGPYGYTF.

This clone was recorded a few times. The V call is TRBV11-2, the J call TRBJ2-5, with 10 nucleotides matching TRBD1. Germline V gene sequence: CDR1 SGHAT, CDR2 FQNNGV. J gave up 1 base and V 5 bases, and 7 bases lay outside the gene matches. The CDR3 contains 16 residues. The CDR3 DNA follows: TGTGCCAGCAGCCCGACAGGGGGCGGGTTCCAAGAGACCCAGTACTTC. Translating gives CASSPTGGGFQETQYF. Together with reference TRBV11-2 and TRBJ2-5, the CDR3 gives the full variable domain: EAGVAQSPRYKIIEKRQSVAFWCNPISGHATLYWYQQILGQGPKLLIQFQNNGVVDDSQLPKDRFSAERLKGVDSTLKIQPAKLEDSAVYLCASSPTGGGFQETQYFGPGTRLLVL.

This sequence joins TRBV28 and TRBJ2-1; 14 bases fit TRBD2. Losses at the gene ends were 5 bases for V and 7 bases for J; bases not matched to a gene: 25. Germline V CDR1 and CDR2: MDHEN, SYDVKM. The CDR3 has 22 residues. The CDR3 sequence is CASSPRAGTSGSFSASVNEQFF. For the CDR3, the DNA is TGTGCCAGCAGTCCACGGGCCGGGACTAGCGGGAGTTTTAGCGCTTCCGTTAATGAGCAGTTCTTC. The variable domain in full, completed from reference TRBV28 and TRBJ2-1, reads DVKVTQSSRYLVKRTGEKVFLECVQDMDHENMFWYRQDPGLGLRLIYFSYDVKMKEKGDIPEGYSVSREKKERFSLILESASTNQTSMYLCASSPRAGTSGSFSASVNEQFFGPGTRLTVL.

This chain connects TRBV5-1 to TRBJ2-3; TRBD1 agrees at 9 bases. Germline V CDR1 and CDR2: SGHRS, YFSETQ. The V gene end was trimmed by 4 bases and the J gene end by 0 bases; junction bases not matched to a gene: 6. This CDR3 has 16 residues. CDR3 sequence: CASSPGQGASTDTQYF. CDR3 nucleotide sequence: TGCGCCAGCAGCCCGGGACAGGGTGCTAGCACAGATACGCAGTATTTT. Combining the CDR3 with reference TRBV5-1 and TRBJ2-3 gives the whole variable domain KAGVTQTPRYLIKTRGQQVTLSCSPISGHRSVSWYQQTPGQGLQFLFEYFSETQRNKGNFPGRFSGRQFSNSRSEMNVSTLELGDSALYLCASSPGQGASTDTQYFGPGTRLTVL.

This clone was counted a few times. This chain connects TRBV19 to TRBJ2-5, with D maybe TRBD2 (5 bases). The CDR3 is made up of 14 amino acids. Per germline, CDR1 LNHDA and CDR2 SQIVND (reference sequence). The ends were cut back, 6 bases at V and 5 bases at J, with 16 bases in the middle. CDR3 nucleotide sequence: TGTGCCAGTAGCGGCTCCAGCGGATGGGAGACCCAGTACTTC. This gives the protein CASSGSSGWETQYF. The full variable domain, rest sourced from reference TRBV19 and TRBJ2-5, is DGGITQSPKYLFRKEGQNVTLSCEQNLNHDAMYWYRQDPGQGLRLIYYSQIVNDFQKGDIAEGYSVSREKKESFPLTVTSAQKNPTAFYLCASSGSSGWETQYFGPGTRLLVL.

V usage is TRBV28 and J usage is TRBJ1-6; TRBD1 matches at 7 bases. Trimming removed 5 bases from V and 9 bases from J; junction bases left unmatched: 10. The CDR3 consists of 15 residues. The V gene's germline CDR1 is MDHEN and CDR2 SYDVKM. CDR3 nucleotides: TGTGCCAGCAGTCTTCACAGGGGTTCAGGTTCACCCCTCCACTTT. Translating gives CASSLHRGSGSPLHF.

The V gene is TRBV7-2, the J gene TRBJ1-2; 11 bases are a match to TRBD1. The junction had 5 bases not matched to a gene; V was cut back by 1 base and J by 4 bases. The CDR3 loop spans 16 amino acids. Germline V gives CDR1 SGHTA, CDR2 FQGNSA. This chain's CDR3 is CASSLGTGGNSYGYTF. The CDR3 DNA reads TGTGCCAGCAGCTTAGGGACAGGGGGCAACAGCTATGGCTACACCTTC.

This clone was counted between two and nine times. The chain couples TRBV28 to TRBJ1-6, with D possibly being TRBD1 (5 bases). This CDR3 comprises 13 residues. CDR1 is MDHEN and CDR2 is SYDVKM in the germline V gene. V lost 2 bases and J 13 bases, leaving 12 bases between the germline ends. This chain's CDR3 is CASSLKPGLPLHF. CDR3 coding DNA: TGTGCCAGCAGTTTAAAACCGGGACTCCCCCTCCACTTT. The full variable domain, in which reference TRBV28 and TRBJ1-6 provide the parts outside the CDR3, is DVKVTQSSRYLVKRTGEKVFLECVQDMDHENMFWYRQDPGLGLRLIYFSYDVKMKEKGDIPEGYSVSREKKERFSLILESASTNQTSMYLCASSLKPGLPLHFGNGTRLTVT.

V and J are TRBV5-1 and TRBJ2-5; 10 positions agree with TRBD2. This CDR3 is 15 amino acids long. J lost 5 bases, V lost 0 bases, and 4 bases had no gene match. Germline assignment: CDR1 SGHRS and CDR2 YFSETQ. DNA of the CDR3: TGCGCCAGCAGCTTGGTTGGGACTAGCGTGGAGACCCAGTACTTC. Its translation: CASSLVGTSVETQYF.

This chain uses TRBV18 with TRBJ2-7, with 10 bases fitting TRBD1. Germline V gene lookup returns CDR1 KGHSH and CDR2 LQKENI. The trim removed 5 bases at V and 12 bases at J, leaving 10 bases unmatched. The CDR3 has 13 amino acids. Written as DNA, the CDR3 is TGTGCCAGCTCAAGCGACAGGGGGCTACTAACGTACTTC. Translating it yields CASSSDRGLLTYF.

The chain joins TRBV2 to TRBJ2-7; 8 bases agree with TRBD1. The germline V gene has CDR1 SNHLY and CDR2 FYNNEI. V was clipped by 9 bases and J by 3 bases; unmatched bases: 10. This CDR3 has 14 residues. The CDR3 DNA sequence: TGTGCCAGTCAAGTCCGGGACAGGTACTACGAGCAGTACTTC. Translating it yields CASQVRDRYYEQYF. Full variable domain (outside the CDR3, taken from reference TRBV2 and TRBJ2-7): EPEVTQTPSHQVTQMGQEVILRCVPISNHLYFYWYRQILGQKVEFLVSFYNNEISEKSEIFDDQFSVERPDGSNFTLKIRSTKLEDSAMYFCASQVRDRYYEQYFGPGTRLTVT.

V is TRBV5-1 and J is TRBJ2-7; 9 nucleotides agree with TRBD1. Germline V lookup: CDR1 SGHRS, CDR2 YFSETQ. V gave up 4 bases and J gave up 6 bases; unmatched junction bases: 11. CDR3 size: 15 residues. The CDR3 protein is CASSKNPGQGFEQYF. CDR3 nucleotide sequence: TGCGCCAGCAGCAAAAACCCGGGACAGGGATTCGAGCAGTACTTC.

J is TRBJ1-2 and V is TRBV6-6; D is ambiguous. The germline V gene has CDR1 MNHNY and CDR2 SVGAGI (reference sequence). The V gene lost 6 bases and the J gene lost 2 bases, with 10 bases spanning the gap. The length of the CDR3 is 13 residues. For the CDR3, the DNA is TGTGCCAGCAGACCAGTTTCCAACTATGGCTACACCTTC. The encoded protein is CASRPVSNYGYTF.